These 18 T cell receptor beta chains were sequenced from one sample in a study of shared clonotypes between healthy human individuals (dated by TCRdb to 2018 to 2021). Libraries were constructed by the immunoSEQ multiplex PCR assay. Entries here come from immuneACCESS through TCRdb and include only in-frame sequences with V and J called. Some clones fail to appear in such tables; in the studies checked, an unresolved V gene covers under half of the shortfall, and the cause of the remainder is unknown. This sample has roughly 2 million clones in its table, and almost 96% of those were observed once. 0.1% to 0.15% of the sample is in the top ten clones. The sample consisted of naive CD4+ T cells sorted from blood. The intended sense of this specimen's cell subset or site label: CD45RA+ positively selected. Receptors originate from a man aged 18 to 30 in good health.

V and J are TRBV10-3 and TRBJ1-1; maybe TRBD1 (5 bases). Per the germline V gene, CDR1 is ENHRY and CDR2 is SYGVKD. Trimming pared 5 bases from V and 0 bases from J, leaving 7 bases between. The CDR3 contains 13 residues. The CDR3 is CAISLQVNTEAFF. CDR3 sequence (DNA): TGTGCCATCAGTTTACAGGTGAACACTGAAGCTTTCTTT.

With respect to this clone: This specimen includes other DNA sequences encoding the same CDR3. The chain has TRBV6-5 and TRBJ2-3; D is perhaps TRBD2 (5 bases). From germline, CDR1 is MNHEY and CDR2 SVGAGI. Trimming took 3 bases from V and 1 from J, leaving 11 bases between them. This CDR3 region has 15 residues. The CDR3 DNA follows: TGTGCCAGCAGTTATGGCCTAGCTGGCACAGATACGCAGTATTTT. Translating gives CASSYGLAGTDTQYF.

The J gene is TRBJ1-6, the V gene TRBV11-3; unclear D gene. Germline V gene data show CDR1 as SGHNT and CDR2 as YENEEA. V gave up 5 bases and J gave up 12 bases, with 11 bases separating them. CDR3 size: 12 residues. Written as DNA, the CDR3 is TGTGCCAGCAGCCGGGTTGGCGAACCCCTCCACTTT. It yields the protein CASSRVGEPLHF.

On this clone: At one of its ends the junction is not consistent with the germline gene, which may arise from a read error. The chain carries TRBV6-6 and TRBJ1-5; D uncertain. The CDR3 consists of 12 residues. Germline loops: CDR1 MNHNY, CDR2 SVGAGI (reference sequence). Here the CDR3 reads CASSYGNQLQHF. The CDR3 bases are TGTGCCAGCAGTTACGGCAATCAGCTCCAGCATTTT.

The chain is built from TRBV7-9 and TRBJ2-6; no clear D gene. The germline CDR1 and CDR2 sequences are SEHNR and FQNEAQ (reference sequence). Between the trimmed V and J ends, which lost 3 bases and 0 bases, there was a span of 6 bases. This CDR3 contains 15 residues. CDR3 loop: CASSFFLSGANVLTF. The CDR3 DNA is TGTGCCAGCAGCTTCTTCCTCTCTGGGGCCAACGTCCTGACTTTC.

This clone has only a few counts. This chain uses TRBV6-1 with TRBJ1-5; 12 bases map to TRBD1. Unmatched junction bases numbered 1, after V lost 7 bases and J lost 3 bases. Germline V lookup: CDR1 MNHNS, CDR2 SASEGT. The CDR3 runs to 14 residues. CDR3 sequence (DNA): TGTGCCAGCATGGGACAGGGGGCCAATCAGCCCCAGCATTTT. This codes for CASMGQGANQPQHF.

The J gene is TRBJ2-2, the V gene TRBV15; D unresolved. This CDR3 comprises 14 residues. The germline gives CDR1 LNHNV, CDR2 YYDKDF (reference sequence). V lost 0 bases to trimming and J lost 6 bases, with 8 bases between them. CDR3 region: CATSRDRVAGELFF. The CDR3 DNA is TGTGCCACCAGCAGAGATCGAGTAGCCGGGGAGCTGTTTTTT.

This rearrangement joins TRBV7-6 to TRBJ1-1, with 7 bases lining up with TRBD1. After removal of 2 bases from V and 7 bases from J, the junction contained 7 bases not matched to a gene. Per germline, CDR1 SGHVS and CDR2 FNYEAQ. The CDR3 length is 14 residues. CDR3 residues: CASSLTGEHSEAFF. The CDR3 region has the DNA TGTGCCAGCAGCTTAACAGGGGAACACAGTGAAGCTTTCTTT.

The rearrangement links TRBV29-1 to TRBJ1-1; a weak D match, TRBD1 (5 bases). Per germline, CDR1 SQVTM and CDR2 ANQGSEA. V lost 8 bases, J lost 5 bases, and 18 bases lay in between. CDR3 length equals 13 residues. The CDR3 here is CSLQTGGNTEAFF. The CDR3 DNA reads TGCAGCCTCCAGACTGGGGGGAATACTGAAGCTTTCTTT.

This clone appeared once. Additional DNA sequences in this sample encode the identical CDR3. The chain joins TRBV5-1 to TRBJ1-2; 7 nucleotides match TRBD1. Per the germline V gene, CDR1 is SGHRS and CDR2 is YFSETQ. The CDR3 extends over 14 amino acids. Trimming cost V 3 bases and J 2 bases; bases outside gene matches: 4. CDR3 in DNA: TGCGCCAGCAGCTCACCACAGGGGAACTATGGCTACACCTTC. This gives the protein CASSSPQGNYGYTF.

The rearrangement joins TRBV5-1 to TRBJ2-6, with 12 bases matching TRBD1. CDR1 and CDR2 from the germline V gene are SGHRS and YFSETQ. V shed 4 bases, J shed 0 bases, and the junction held 2 bases outside the gene matches. The CDR3 has 17 amino acids. The CDR3 loop is CASSPGQGASGANVLTF. The CDR3 coding sequence is TGCGCCAGCAGCCCGGGACAGGGGGCCTCTGGGGCCAACGTCCTGACTTTC.

The rearrangement joins TRBV25-1 to TRBJ1-2, with TRBD1 matching 10 bases. V lost 7 bases, J lost 8 bases, and 7 bases stayed unmatched. This CDR3 spans 13 amino acids. Per germline, CDR1 MGHDK and CDR2 SYGVNS. As DNA, the CDR3 is TGTGCCAGCACCTCGACAGGGGGCTACGGCTACACCTTC. Protein sequence: CASTSTGGYGYTF.

This sequence joins TRBV7-6 and TRBJ1-2; the D is unclear. Germline V gives CDR1 SGHVS, CDR2 FNYEAQ. The CDR3 runs 13 residues. V was clipped by 0 bases and J by 8 bases, with 10 bases between them. The CDR3 DNA follows: TGTGCCAGCAGCTTAGCGGTTGGTTTAGGCTACACCTTC. Translation: CASSLAVGLGYTF.

The genes are TRBV2 and TRBJ2-7; D unclear. The CDR3 is 13 residues long. V was clipped by 6 bases and J by 2 bases, with 11 bases between them. The germline V gene has CDR1 SNHLY and CDR2 FYNNEI. The DNA of the CDR3 is TGTGCCAGCAGGAACCCAAACGCCTACGAGCAGTACTTC. Translation gives CASRNPNAYEQYF.

The DNA of the CDR3 is TGTGCCAGCAGCAGGACGGGAGATACGCAGTATTTT. Encoded protein: CASSRTGDTQYF. The gene calls are TRBV9 and TRBJ2-3; D remains unclear. This CDR3 is built from 12 residues. V lost 4 bases, J lost 5 bases, and 8 bases lay in between. Germline assignment: CDR1 SGDLS and CDR2 YYNGEE.

The genes are TRBV2 and TRBJ1-3, with 8 bases identical to TRBD1. V lost 6 bases to trimming and J lost 2 bases; unmatched junction nucleotides: 9. Germline values: CDR1 SNHLY, CDR2 FYNNEI. The CDR3 is made up of 16 amino acids. The DNA of the CDR3 is TGTGCCAGCAGGGGACCGGGACAGGAGACTGGAAACACCATATATTTT. Translating gives CASRGPGQETGNTIYF.

This clone was picked up one time. V is TRBV9 and J is TRBJ2-2; D gene uncertain. Per the germline V gene, CDR1 is SGDLS and CDR2 is YYNGEE. This CDR3 contains 14 residues. With 6 bases removed from V and 1 base from J, the gap between germline ends came to 10 bases. Here the CDR3 reads CASTLDLNTGELFF. The CDR3 DNA reads TGTGCCAGCACCTTGGATTTGAACACCGGGGAGCTGTTTTTT.

The genes are TRBV6-1 and TRBJ1-2; D not resolved. CDR3 length equals 13 residues. The germline CDR1 and CDR2 sequences are MNHNS and SASEGT. V was trimmed by 6 bases and J by 2 bases, leaving 10 bases between them. The CDR3 DNA reads TGTGCCAGCAGCCGCGGGTGGAACTATGGCTACACCTTC. This gives the protein CASSRGWNYGYTF.